This T cell receptor (beta chain) was sequenced during a study of blood T cell repertoires in COVID-19. V shed 4 bases, J shed 3 bases, and the junction held 5 bases outside the gene matches. CDR3 size: 14 residues. Germline CDR1 is SGHAT and CDR2 is FQDESV (reference sequence). The data were produced by immunoSEQ multiplex PCR, yet TCRdb's version contains in-frame clones alone and is incomplete. This sample has 200,000 to 300,000 clones, with about four fifths found just once. This TCR came from a man between 50 and 59 years old with acute or convalescent COVID-19. The sample taken for sequencing was peripheral blood. The V and J genes are TRBV11-1 and TRBJ2-7, with TRBD1 identical over 8 bases. This chain's CDR3 is CASSSDRGDYEQYF. CDR3 coding DNA: TGTGCCAGCAGCTCCGACAGGGGTGACTACGAGCAGTACTTC.